The 5 T cell receptor beta chains below all came from one sample that was sequenced in a study of CD8+ T cells in alopecia areata. Stated treatment: oral pan-JAK inhibitor, 5-10 mg twice daily. Extracted RNA was reverse transcribed, and the resulting cDNA served as sequencing template. Clones were sequenced by immunoSEQ multiplex PCR, and TCRdb holds only the in-frame ones, with some missing. Among 150,000 to 250,000 clones, 50% to 60% were seen once, and the ten largest hold less than 4%. Material: CD4+ T cells sorted from blood, obtained at week 4, from a patient treated with tofacitinib. The receptors shown here come from a human donor with alopecia areata.

The V call is TRBV9, the J call TRBJ1-4; D unresolved. The length of the CDR3 is 15 residues. Germline lookup yields CDR1 SGDLS and CDR2 YYNGEE. Between the trimmed V and J ends, which lost 3 bases and 5 bases, there was a span of 14 bases. The CDR3 loop reads CASSESFRYNEKLFF. CDR3 DNA: TGTGCCAGCAGCGAATCGTTCCGTTACAATGAAAAACTGTTTTTT. The entire variable domain, with the rest obtained from reference TRBV9 and TRBJ1-4, is as follows: DSGVTQTPKHLITATGQRVTLRCSPRSGDLSVYWYQQSLDQGLQFLIQYYNGEERAKGNILERFSAQQFPDLHSELNLSSLELGDSALYFCASSESFRYNEKLFFGSGTQLSVL.

J is TRBJ1-2 and V is TRBV2, with no clear D. V was shortened by 4 bases and J by 0 bases, with 15 bases between the two germline ends. In germline, CDR1 is SNHLY, CDR2 FYNNEI. The CDR3 spans 16 residues. This chain's CDR3 is CASSVLRSRTNYGYTF. As DNA, the CDR3 is TGTGCCAGCAGTGTCCTGCGGAGTAGAACTAACTATGGCTACACCTTC.

The chain carries TRBV10-3 and TRBJ2-5; D is possibly TRBD1 (5 bases). The V and J ends lost 9 bases and 2 bases respectively, with 13 bases between them. The CDR3 covers 13 residues. Per germline, CDR1 ENHRY and CDR2 SYGVKD. CDR3 loop: CAISLDSQETQYF. The CDR3, as DNA: TGTGCCATTTCCCTAGACAGTCAAGAGACCCAGTACTTC.

This chain connects TRBV30 to TRBJ2-7, with 10 bases identical to TRBD1. Germline V gives CDR1 GTSNPN, CDR2 SVGIG (reference sequence). The CDR3 is 13 amino acids. The V and J ends lost 5 bases and 7 bases, in that order; junction bases with no gene match: 8. CDR3 loop: CAWQRDRGTEQYF. The CDR3 DNA is TGTGCCTGGCAACGGGACAGGGGTACGGAGCAGTACTTC.

The genes are TRBV9 and TRBJ1-6; perhaps TRBD1 as D (5 bases). CDR1 and CDR2 from the germline V gene are SGDLS and YYNGEE. The CDR3 runs 16 residues. Trimming removed 4 bases from V and 7 bases from J, with 18 bases in between. The CDR3 loop reads CASSSQSGRTNSPLHF. The CDR3 DNA reads TGTGCCAGCAGCTCCCAATCGGGACGGACAAATTCACCCCTCCACTTT.